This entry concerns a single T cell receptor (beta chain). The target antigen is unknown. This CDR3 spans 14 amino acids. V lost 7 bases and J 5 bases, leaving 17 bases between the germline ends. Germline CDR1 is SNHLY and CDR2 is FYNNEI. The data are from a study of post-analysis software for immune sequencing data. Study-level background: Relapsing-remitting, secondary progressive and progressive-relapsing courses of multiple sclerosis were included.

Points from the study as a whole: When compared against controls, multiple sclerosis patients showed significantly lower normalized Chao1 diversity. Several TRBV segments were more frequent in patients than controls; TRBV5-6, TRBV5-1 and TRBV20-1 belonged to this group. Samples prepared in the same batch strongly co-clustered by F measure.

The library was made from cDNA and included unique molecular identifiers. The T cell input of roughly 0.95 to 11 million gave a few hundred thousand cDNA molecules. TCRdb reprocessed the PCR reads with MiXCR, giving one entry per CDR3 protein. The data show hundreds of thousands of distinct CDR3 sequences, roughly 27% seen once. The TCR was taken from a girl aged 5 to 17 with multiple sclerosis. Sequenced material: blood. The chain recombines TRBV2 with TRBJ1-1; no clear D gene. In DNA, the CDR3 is TGTGCCAGCAATCGCTTCCCACCCGGGACTGAAGCTTTCTTT. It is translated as CASNRFPPGTEAFF.